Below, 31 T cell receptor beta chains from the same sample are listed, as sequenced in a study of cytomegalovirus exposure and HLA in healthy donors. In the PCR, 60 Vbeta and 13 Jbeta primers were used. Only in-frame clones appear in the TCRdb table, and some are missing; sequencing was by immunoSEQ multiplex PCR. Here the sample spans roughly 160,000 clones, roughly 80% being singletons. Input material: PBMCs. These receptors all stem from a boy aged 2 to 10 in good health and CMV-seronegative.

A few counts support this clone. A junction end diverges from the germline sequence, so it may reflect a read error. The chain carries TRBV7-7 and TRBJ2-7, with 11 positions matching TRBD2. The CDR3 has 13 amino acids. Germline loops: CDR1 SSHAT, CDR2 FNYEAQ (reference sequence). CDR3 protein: CASSLGTSGEQYF. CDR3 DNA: TGTGCTAGCAGCTTGGGGACTAGCGGCGAGCAGTACTTC. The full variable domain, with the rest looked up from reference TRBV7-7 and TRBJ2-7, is GAGVSQSPRYKVTKRGQDVTLRCDPISSHATLYWYQQALGQGPEFLTYFNYEAQPDKSGLPSDRFSAERPEGSISTLTIQRTEQRDSAMYRCASSLGTSGEQYFGPGTRLTVT.

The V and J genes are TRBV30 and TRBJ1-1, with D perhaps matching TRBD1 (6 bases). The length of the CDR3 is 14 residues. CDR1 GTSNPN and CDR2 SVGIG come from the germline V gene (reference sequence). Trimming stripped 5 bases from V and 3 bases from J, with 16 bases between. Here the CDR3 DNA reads TGTGCCTGGGGATTGCTAGGGGGTTACACTGAAGCTTTCTTT. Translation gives CAWGLLGGYTEAFF.

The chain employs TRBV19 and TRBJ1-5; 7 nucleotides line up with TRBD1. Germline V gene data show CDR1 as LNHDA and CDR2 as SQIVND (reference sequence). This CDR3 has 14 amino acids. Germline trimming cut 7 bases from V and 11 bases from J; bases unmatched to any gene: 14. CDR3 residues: CASNHGGRGESQHF. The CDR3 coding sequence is TGTGCCAGTAATCATGGAGGCAGGGGGGAGTCCCAGCATTTT.

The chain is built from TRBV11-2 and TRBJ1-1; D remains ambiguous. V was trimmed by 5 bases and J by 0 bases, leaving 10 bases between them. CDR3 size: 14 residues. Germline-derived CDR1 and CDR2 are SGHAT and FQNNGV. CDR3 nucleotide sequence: TGTGCCAGCAGCCTCTTCGGGTTGAACACTGAAGCTTTCTTT. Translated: CASSLFGLNTEAFF.

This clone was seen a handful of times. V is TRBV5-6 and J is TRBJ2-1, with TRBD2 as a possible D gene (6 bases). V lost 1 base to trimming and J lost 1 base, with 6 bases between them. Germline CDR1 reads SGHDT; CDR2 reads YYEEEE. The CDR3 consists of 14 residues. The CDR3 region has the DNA TGTGCCAGCAGCTTGCGGGGGTCCTACAATGAGCAGTTCTTC. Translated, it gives CASSLRGSYNEQFF.

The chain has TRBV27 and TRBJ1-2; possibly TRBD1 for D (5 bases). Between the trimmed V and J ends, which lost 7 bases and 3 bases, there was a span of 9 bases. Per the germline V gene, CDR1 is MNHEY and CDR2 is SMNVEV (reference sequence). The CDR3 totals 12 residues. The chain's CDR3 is CASKGAHYGYTF. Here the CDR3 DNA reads TGTGCCAGCAAAGGGGCCCACTATGGCTACACCTTC.

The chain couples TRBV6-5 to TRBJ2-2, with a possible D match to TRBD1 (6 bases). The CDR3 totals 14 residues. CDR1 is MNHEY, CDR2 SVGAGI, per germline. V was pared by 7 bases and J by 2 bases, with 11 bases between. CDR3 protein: CASKLQGNTGELFF. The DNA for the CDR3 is TGTGCCAGCAAACTACAGGGTAACACCGGGGAGCTGTTTTTT.

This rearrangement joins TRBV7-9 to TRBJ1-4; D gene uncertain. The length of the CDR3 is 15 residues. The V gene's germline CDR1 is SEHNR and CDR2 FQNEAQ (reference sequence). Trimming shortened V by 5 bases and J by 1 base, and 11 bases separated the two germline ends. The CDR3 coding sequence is TGTGCCAGCAGCATCAGGTCCCTAACTAATGAAAAACTGTTTTTT. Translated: CASSIRSLTNEKLFF.

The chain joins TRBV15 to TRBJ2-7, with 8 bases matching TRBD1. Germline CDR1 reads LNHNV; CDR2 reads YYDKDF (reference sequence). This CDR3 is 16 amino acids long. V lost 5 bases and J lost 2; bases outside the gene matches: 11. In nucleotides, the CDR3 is TGTGCCACCAGCGCCCGGACCAGGGGGCCCCCCTACGAGCAGTACTTC. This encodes CATSARTRGPPYEQYF. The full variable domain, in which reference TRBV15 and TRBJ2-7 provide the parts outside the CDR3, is DAMVIQNPRYQVTQFGKPVTLSCSQTLNHNVMYWYQQKSSQAPKLLFHYYDKDFNNEADTPDNFQSRRPNTSFCFLDIRSPGLGDTAMYLCATSARTRGPPYEQYFGPGTRLTVT.

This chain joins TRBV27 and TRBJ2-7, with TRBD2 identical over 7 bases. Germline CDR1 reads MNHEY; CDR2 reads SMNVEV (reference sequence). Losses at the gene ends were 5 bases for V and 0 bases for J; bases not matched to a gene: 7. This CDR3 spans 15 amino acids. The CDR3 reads CASSTERDHSYEQYF. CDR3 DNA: TGTGCCAGCAGTACGGAGCGGGACCACTCCTACGAGCAGTACTTC.

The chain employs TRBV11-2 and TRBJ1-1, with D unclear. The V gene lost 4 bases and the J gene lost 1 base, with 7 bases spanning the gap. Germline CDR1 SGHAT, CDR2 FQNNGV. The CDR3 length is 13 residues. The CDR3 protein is CASSSDWNTEAFF. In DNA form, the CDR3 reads TGTGCCAGCAGCTCCGACTGGAACACTGAAGCTTTCTTT.

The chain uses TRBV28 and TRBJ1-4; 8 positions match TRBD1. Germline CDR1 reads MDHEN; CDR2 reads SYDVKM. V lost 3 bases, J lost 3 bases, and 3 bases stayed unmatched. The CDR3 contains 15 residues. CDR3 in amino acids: CASSFRGQANEKLFF. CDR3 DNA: TGTGCCAGCAGTTTTAGGGGACAGGCTAATGAAAAACTGTTTTTT.

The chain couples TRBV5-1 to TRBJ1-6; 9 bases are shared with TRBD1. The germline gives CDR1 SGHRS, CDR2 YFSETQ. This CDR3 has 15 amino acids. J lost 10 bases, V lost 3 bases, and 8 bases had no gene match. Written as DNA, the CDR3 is TGCGCCAGCAGCTGGGGGACAGGGACAGGATCACCCCTCCACTTT. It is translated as CASSWGTGTGSPLHF.

CDR3 DNA: TGTGCCAGCAGCACCAAGACAGGGATCCACGAGCAGTACTTC. This codes for CASSTKTGIHEQYF. The rearrangement uses TRBV11-2 and TRBJ2-7; 7 bases align to TRBD1. The germline CDR1 and CDR2 sequences are SGHAT and FQNNGV. V shed 5 bases, J shed 5 bases, and the junction held 9 bases outside the gene matches. The CDR3 has 14 residues.

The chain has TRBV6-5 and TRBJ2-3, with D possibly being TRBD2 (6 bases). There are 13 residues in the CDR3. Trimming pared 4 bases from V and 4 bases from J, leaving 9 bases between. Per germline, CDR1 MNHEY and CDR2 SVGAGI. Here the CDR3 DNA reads TGTGCCAGCAGTTCGGGAGACCCAGATACGCAGTATTTT. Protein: CASSSGDPDTQYF.

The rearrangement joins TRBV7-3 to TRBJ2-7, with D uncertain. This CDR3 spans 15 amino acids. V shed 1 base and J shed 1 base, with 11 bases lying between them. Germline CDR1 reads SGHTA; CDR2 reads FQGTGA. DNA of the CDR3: TGTGCCAGCAGCTTAAGCCAGGCTTGGTCCTACGAGCAGTACTTC. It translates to CASSLSQAWSYEQYF.

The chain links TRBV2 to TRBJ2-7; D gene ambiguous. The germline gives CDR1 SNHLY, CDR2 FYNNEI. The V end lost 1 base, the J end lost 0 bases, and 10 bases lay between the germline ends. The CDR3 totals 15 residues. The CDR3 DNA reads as TGTGCCAGCAGTGAAGATTACCCGAGCTCCTACGAGCAGTACTTC. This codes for CASSEDYPSSYEQYF.

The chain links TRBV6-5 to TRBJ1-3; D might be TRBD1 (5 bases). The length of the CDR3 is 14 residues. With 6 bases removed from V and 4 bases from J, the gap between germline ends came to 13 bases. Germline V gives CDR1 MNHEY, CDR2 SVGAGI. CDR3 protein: CASRPPRGGNTIYF. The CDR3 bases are TGTGCCAGCAGACCCCCCCGGGGGGGAAACACCATATATTTT.

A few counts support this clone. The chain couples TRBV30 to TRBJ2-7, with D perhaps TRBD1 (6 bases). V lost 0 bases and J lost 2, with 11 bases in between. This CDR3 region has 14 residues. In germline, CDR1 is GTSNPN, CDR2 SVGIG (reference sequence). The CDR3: CAWSVRTDTYEQYF. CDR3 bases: TGTGCCTGGAGTGTTAGGACAGATACCTACGAGCAGTACTTC.

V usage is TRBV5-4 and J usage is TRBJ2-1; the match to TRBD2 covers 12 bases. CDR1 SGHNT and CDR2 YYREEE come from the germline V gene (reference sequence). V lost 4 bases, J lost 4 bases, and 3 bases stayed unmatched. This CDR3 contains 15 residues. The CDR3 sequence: CASSRTSGKYNEQFF. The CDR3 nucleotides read TGTGCCAGCAGCCGGACTAGCGGGAAATACAATGAGCAGTTCTTC.

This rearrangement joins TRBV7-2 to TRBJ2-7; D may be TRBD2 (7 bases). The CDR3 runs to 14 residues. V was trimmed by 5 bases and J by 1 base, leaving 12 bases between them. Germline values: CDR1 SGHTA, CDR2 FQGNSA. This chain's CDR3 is CASSPAGASYEQYF. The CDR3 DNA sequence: TGTGCCAGCAGCCCTGCGGGGGCGTCCTACGAGCAGTACTTC.

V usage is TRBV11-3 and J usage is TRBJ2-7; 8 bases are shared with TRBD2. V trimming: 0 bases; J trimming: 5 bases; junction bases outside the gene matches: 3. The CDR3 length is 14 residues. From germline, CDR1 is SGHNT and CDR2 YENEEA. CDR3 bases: TGTGCCAGCAGCTTAGATGGGACTAGGAACGAGCAGTACTTC. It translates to CASSLDGTRNEQYF.

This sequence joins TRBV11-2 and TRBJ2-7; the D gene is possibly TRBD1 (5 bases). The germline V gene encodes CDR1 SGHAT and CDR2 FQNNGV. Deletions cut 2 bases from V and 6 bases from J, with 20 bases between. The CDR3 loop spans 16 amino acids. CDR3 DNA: TGTGCCAGCAGCTTATCAGGGCTCTCCACCCACCGCGAGCAGTACTTC. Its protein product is CASSLSGLSTHREQYF. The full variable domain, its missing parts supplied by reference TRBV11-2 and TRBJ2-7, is EAGVAQSPRYKIIEKRQSVAFWCNPISGHATLYWYQQILGQGPKLLIQFQNNGVVDDSQLPKDRFSAERLKGVDSTLKIQPAKLEDSAVYLCASSLSGLSTHREQYFGPGTRLTVT.

The CDR3 here is CASSVELAGGRETQYF. The CDR3 bases are TGTGCCAGCAGCGTAGAACTAGCGGGAGGTAGAGAGACCCAGTACTTC. The chain links TRBV9 to TRBJ2-5; 12 positions match TRBD2. CDR3 length: 16 amino acids. Germline CDR1 and CDR2: SGDLS and YYNGEE. V was clipped by 0 bases and J by 4 bases; unmatched bases: 4.

CDR3 nucleotides: TGCGCCAGCAGCCAACCCGGGACTAGTACCAATGAGCAGTTCTTC. Amino acids: CASSQPGTSTNEQFF. The V gene is TRBV4-1, the J gene TRBJ2-1; 8 positions agree with TRBD2. The CDR3 covers 15 residues. After removal of 2 bases from V and 6 bases from J, the junction contained 6 bases not matched to a gene. CDR1 and CDR2 (germline): MGHRA, YSYEKL.

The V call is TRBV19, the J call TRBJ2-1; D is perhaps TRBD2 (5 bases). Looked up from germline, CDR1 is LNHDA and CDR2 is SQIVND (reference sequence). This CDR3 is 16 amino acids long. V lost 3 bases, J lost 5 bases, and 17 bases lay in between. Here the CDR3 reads CASSIRLAVVHNEQFF. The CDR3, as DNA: TGTGCCAGTAGTATTCGGCTAGCAGTGGTCCACAATGAGCAGTTCTTC.

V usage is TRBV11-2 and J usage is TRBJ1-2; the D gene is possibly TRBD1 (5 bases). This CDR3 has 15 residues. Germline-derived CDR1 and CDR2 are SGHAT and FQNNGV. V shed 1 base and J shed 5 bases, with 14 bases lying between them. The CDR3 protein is CASSLGRDGTYGYTF. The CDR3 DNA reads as TGTGCCAGCAGCTTAGGCCGGGACGGGACTTATGGCTACACCTTC.

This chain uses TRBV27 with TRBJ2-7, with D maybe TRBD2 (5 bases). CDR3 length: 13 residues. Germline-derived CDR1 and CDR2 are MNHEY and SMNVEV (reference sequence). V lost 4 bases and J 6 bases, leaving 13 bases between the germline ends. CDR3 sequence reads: CASSWIMAGEQYF. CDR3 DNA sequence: TGTGCCAGCAGTTGGATTATGGCGGGCGAGCAGTACTTC.

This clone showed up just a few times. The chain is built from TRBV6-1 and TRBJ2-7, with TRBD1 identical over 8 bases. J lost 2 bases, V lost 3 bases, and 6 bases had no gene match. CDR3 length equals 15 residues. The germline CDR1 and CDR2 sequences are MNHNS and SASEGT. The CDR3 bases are TGTGCCAGCAGTGAGACCGGGACAGGAGCCTACGAGCAGTACTTC. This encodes CASSETGTGAYEQYF.

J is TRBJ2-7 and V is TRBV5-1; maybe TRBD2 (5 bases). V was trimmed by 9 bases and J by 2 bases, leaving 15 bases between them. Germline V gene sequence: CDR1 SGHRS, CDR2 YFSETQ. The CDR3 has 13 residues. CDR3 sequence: CATPPDCAYEQYF. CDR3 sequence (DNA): TGCGCCACCCCGCCGGACTGTGCCTACGAGCAGTACTTC.

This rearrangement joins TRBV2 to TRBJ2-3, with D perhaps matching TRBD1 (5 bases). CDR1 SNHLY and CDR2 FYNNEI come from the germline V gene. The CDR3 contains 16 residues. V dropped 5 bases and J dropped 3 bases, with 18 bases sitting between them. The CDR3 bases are TGTGCCAGCAGTCCCCCTCGCAGGGCTAATACAGATACGCAGTATTTT. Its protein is CASSPPRRANTDTQYF.